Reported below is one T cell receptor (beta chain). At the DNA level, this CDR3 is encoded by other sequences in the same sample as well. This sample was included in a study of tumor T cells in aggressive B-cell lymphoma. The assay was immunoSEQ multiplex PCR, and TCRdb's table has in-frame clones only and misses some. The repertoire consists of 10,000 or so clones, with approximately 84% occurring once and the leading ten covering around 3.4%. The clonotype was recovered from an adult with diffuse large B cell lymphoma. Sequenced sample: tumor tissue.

The CDR3: CASSQGLAGGTDTQYF. In DNA form, the CDR3 reads TGTGCCAGCAGCCAAGGGTTAGCGGGGGGCACAGATACGCAGTATTTT. The gene calls are TRBV4-2 and TRBJ2-3; TRBD2 aligns across 9 bases. Germline V lookup: CDR1 LGHNA, CDR2 YNFKEQ. This CDR3 is 16 amino acids long. Trimming took 1 base from V and 1 from J; bases not matched to a gene: 3.